This T cell receptor beta chain was recovered during a study of control samples from healthy donors and cancer patients. Method: immunoSEQ multiplex PCR; TCRdb's copy keeps in-frame clones and lacks some. Of 80,000 to 100,000 clones listed, 70% to 90% are singletons. The CDR3 is 12 amino acids. The V end was cut by 5 bases, the J end by 5 bases, with 10 bases between. Germline-derived CDR1 and CDR2 are SGHTA and FQGNSA. This TCR was sampled from a young man in good health. This sequence joins TRBV7-2 and TRBJ2-7; D perhaps matches TRBD1 (6 bases). What was sequenced was blood. Here the CDR3 reads CASSPTGNEQYF. In nucleotides, the CDR3 is TGTGCCAGCAGCCCTACAGGGAACGAGCAGTACTTC.